This TCR beta chain was captured by sequencing in a study of OX40 agonist ivuxolimab in advanced cancers. Study background: Patients took ivuxolimab, an agonistic anti-OX40 (CD134) antibody. General observations from the study: Both CD4+ and CD8+ T cell populations in blood had undergone clonal expansion by week 6 at 0.1 to 3.0 mg/kg. On average, a greater number of expanded clones characterised CD8+ T cells relative to CD4+.

Repertoires were generated with immunoSEQ multiplex PCR, while TCRdb's copy carries only in-frame clones and drops some. The data contain 40,000 or so clones, around four fifths of them singletons. Concerning this clone: The target antigen is unknown.

Trimming took off 4 bases at V and 1 base at J, with 16 bases between the two ends. The CDR3 is 16 residues long. Germline V gene sequence: CDR1 MNHEY, CDR2 SVGAGI. This rearrangement joins TRBV6-5 to TRBJ1-1; the D is unclear. The sequencing here drew on CD4+ or CD8+ T cells sorted from blood, taken in a trial of the OX40 agonist ivuxolimab. The sequence derives from an adult with an advanced solid tumor such as melanoma, head and neck, liver or kidney cancer. This CDR3 is CASSSHFNRANTEAFF. The DNA for the CDR3 is TGTGCCAGCAGTTCCCATTTTAATCGCGCGAACACTGAAGCTTTCTTT.